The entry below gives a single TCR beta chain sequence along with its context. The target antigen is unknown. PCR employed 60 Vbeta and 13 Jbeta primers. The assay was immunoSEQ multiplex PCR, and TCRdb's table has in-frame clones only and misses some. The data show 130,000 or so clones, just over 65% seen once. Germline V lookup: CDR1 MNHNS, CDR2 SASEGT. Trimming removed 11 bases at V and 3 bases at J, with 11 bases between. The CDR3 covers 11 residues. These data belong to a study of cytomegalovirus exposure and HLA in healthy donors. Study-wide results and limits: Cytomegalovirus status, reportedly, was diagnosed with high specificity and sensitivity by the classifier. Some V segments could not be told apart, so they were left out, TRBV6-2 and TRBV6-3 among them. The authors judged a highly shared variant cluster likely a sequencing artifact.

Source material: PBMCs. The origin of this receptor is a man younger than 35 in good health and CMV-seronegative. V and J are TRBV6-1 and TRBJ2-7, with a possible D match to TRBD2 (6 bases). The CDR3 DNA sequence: TGTGCCGCAAGGGACTTCTACGAGCAGTACTTC. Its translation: CAARDFYEQYF.